A selection of T cell receptor beta chains follows, all from one sample in a study of CD8+ T cells in alopecia areata. Only in-frame clones appear in the TCRdb table, and some are missing; sequencing was by immunoSEQ multiplex PCR. The sample lists about 180,000 clones; approximately 49% were seen once. The sequenced sample was CD8+ T cells sorted from blood, obtained at week 52, from a patient treated with tofacitinib. The receptors derive from a human donor with alopecia areata. CDR3s include the opening cysteine and the closing phenylalanine or tryptophan. A D gene is named only where the DNA matches it firmly. Not every row has a clone size; where given, it reads once, few, many or a size class.

TGTGCCAGCCTCAGCAGGCAGGCGGCCGGGGAGCTGTTTTTT	CASLSRQAAGELFF	once	TRBJ2-2	TRBV19	14	.
TGTGCCAGCACTAAACGGACTGCAGAGACCCAGTACTTC	CASTKRTAETQYF	few	TRBJ2-5	TRBV6-6	13	.
TGTGCCATCAGTGATGTGGAGGGAGCTGACGGGGCGGGAGAGCAGTACTTC	CAISDVEGADGAGEQYF	.	TRBJ2-7	TRBV10-3	17	.
TGCGCCAGCAGCCAAGACCTTAAGACTTGGAAGCTGTTTTTT	CASSQDLKTWKLFF	.	TRBJ2-2	TRBV4-3	14	.
TGTGCCAGCACCCCAGGCGAGGTGAATTCACCCCTCCACTTT	CASTPGEVNSPLHF	few	TRBJ1-6	TRBV7-9	14	.
TGTGCCAGCAGTGGTAACAGGGGCACTGAAGCTTTCTTT	CASSGNRGTEAFF	few	TRBJ1-1	TRBV6-4	13	TRBD1
TGTGCCACCAGCAGAGATCGGGGTGAGGAGGAGACCCAGTACTTC	CATSRDRGEEETQYF	few	TRBJ2-5	TRBV15	15	.
TGTGCCAGCAGTTTACGGGGTCTTGGTGAGCAGTACTTC	CASSLRGLGEQYF	.	TRBJ2-7	TRBV27	13	.
TGTGCCAGCAGTCCTGGGACTAGCTACGAGCAGTACTTC	CASSPGTSYEQYF	.	TRBJ2-7	TRBV27	13	TRBD2
TGTGCCTGGAGTCAACCCGACCGACCAATCCATGGCTACACCTTC	CAWSQPDRPIHGYTF	.	TRBJ1-2	TRBV30	15	.
TGTGCCAGCAGCAGCCCCGTGGGAGGGGGCTACACCTTC	CASSSPVGGGYTF	.	TRBJ1-2	TRBV27	13	.
TGTGCCAGCGGCGCGTTATCTGAGAAGCTGTTTTTT	CASGALSEKLFF	.	TRBJ2-2	TRBV6-5	12	.
TGTGCCAGCAGCCTAGGACGGTCGGTGGAATTCTTC	CASSLGRSVEFF	.	TRBJ2-1	TRBV5-4	12	.
TGTGCCAGCAGGGGGACACTGAACACCGGGGAGCTGTTTTTT	CASRGTLNTGELFF	.	TRBJ2-2	TRBV2	14	.
TGCAGCGTGGGTATGAGGGGGAACACTGAAGCTTTCTTT	CSVGMRGNTEAFF	.	TRBJ1-1	TRBV29-1	13	.
TGCGCCAGCAGCCTCCGAGAGGGGCACACTGAAGCTTTCTTT	CASSLREGHTEAFF	few	TRBJ1-1	TRBV4-1	14	.
TGTGCCAGCAGTAGGATCGTCTACGAGCAGTACTTC	CASSRIVYEQYF	few	TRBJ2-7	TRBV2	12	.
TGTGCCTGGAGCGAAACAGGAAATCAGCCCCAGCATTTT	CAWSETGNQPQHF	.	TRBJ1-5	TRBV30	13	.
TGTGCCATCAGCGCCGGGACAGGGCCAGAGACCCAGTACTTC	CAISAGTGPETQYF	.	TRBJ2-5	TRBV10-3	14	TRBD1
TGTGCCAGCAGCCGGACTAGCGGGGGGACAGATACGCAGTATTTT	CASSRTSGGTDTQYF	few	TRBJ2-3	TRBV5-8	15	TRBD2
TGCAGCGTTGAATTGGGGCAGTCCCCCTATGGCTACACCTTC	CSVELGQSPYGYTF	.	TRBJ1-2	TRBV29-1	14	.
TGTGCCAGCAGCTTGAAGGACGCCGATCAGTACTTC	CASSLKDADQYF	few	TRBJ2-7	TRBV7-9	12	.
TGCGCCAGCAGCTGGGGAGCTTATGGCTACACCTTC	CASSWGAYGYTF	.	TRBJ1-2	TRBV5-1	12	.
TGTGCCAGCAGTTACCCCCCCGATACGCAGTATTTT	CASSYPPDTQYF	.	TRBJ2-3	TRBV6-5	12	.
TGTGCCAGCAGCGTATTTGGGGTCCCCTCGGATACGCAGTATTTT	CASSVFGVPSDTQYF	many	TRBJ2-3	TRBV9	15	.
TGTGCCAGCAGCTTAGAAACCCCTACGTGGGGGAGGAACCAAGAGACCCAGTACTTC	CASSLETPTWGRNQETQYF	.	TRBJ2-5	TRBV7-8	19	.
TGTGCCTGGAGTGTACTCTACGAGCAGTACTTC	CAWSVLYEQYF	.	TRBJ2-7	TRBV30	11	.
TGCAGCGTCCTGGACAGCGATTATAGCAATCAGCCCCAGCATTTT	CSVLDSDYSNQPQHF	few	TRBJ1-5	TRBV29-1	15	.